This T cell receptor (beta chain) was captured by sequencing in a study of cytomegalovirus exposure and HLA in healthy donors (dated by TCRdb to 2016 to 2017). A note on the overall study: The 666 repertoires of the first cohort and the roughly 110 validation repertoires were produced on the same platform, according to a later analysis. In addition to the first cohort of hundreds of subjects, a separate validation cohort of approximately 130 different subjects was used. The study combined high-throughput TCR immunosequencing, statistical association of individual TCRs with disease status, and machine learning to predict cytomegalovirus infection status. The study aimed to test whether cataloging public T cell receptors could reveal signatures of past pathogen exposure.

Its CDR3 holds 14 amino acids, cysteine through phenylalanine. CDR3 DNA is the only sequence kept; it has 42 bases, read in frame from the first base. The CDR1 and CDR2 encoded by the germline V gene are SGHRS and YFSETQ. V sheds 1 base and J sheds 3 bases, leaving 11 bases between their ends. Beyond this particular receptor, the publication reports: A later analysis lacked HLA typing for the validation cohort, so it scored co-occurrence in that cohort across all 110 or so repertoires. Across donors, most TCR sequences were observed very rarely, whereas some public TCRs were present in many individuals. A total of some 180 TCR beta chains were listed by the study as associated with cytomegalovirus. It was suggested by the authors that the approach could potentially be generalized to other disease states and immunological phenotypes. In a later analysis, TCRs clustered in the first cohort were found to also tend to co-occur in the roughly 130 validation repertoires, with 94% of cluster scores above 0. In both the original and validation cohorts, the classifier was reported to diagnose cytomegalovirus status with high specificity and sensitivity. Three of the identified cytomegalovirus-associated TCR beta chains were confirmed in vitro to be specific for cytomegalovirus antigens.

Comment on this clone: Which antigen it targets is not known. No clone much larger than this one lies a single base away; base qualities are absent.

Donors formed part of the validation cohort, which comprised 120 subjects and was distinct from the first cohort of roughly 600 subjects. The library was built by means of the immunoSEQ multiplex PCR assay. From the authors' description of their analysis: To diagnose cytomegalovirus status from the catalog of TCR beta chain sequences, a statistical classification framework was built. Here the immuneACCESS table is served through TCRdb, limited to in-frame sequences with V and J called. Missing clones are a known gap in these copies; in checked studies unresolved V genes cover under half, and the rest lacks a known reason. V, J and clone size are those of that table, while D and trimming were read from the DNA. In this sample the table shows under 250,000 clones, around nine tenths of which occur a single time. The ten largest account for around 1% of the sample.

The chain is assembled from TRBV5-1 and TRBJ2-7; TRBD2 could be the D gene, as 7 bases match. The source is a woman aged 18-29 years in good health and CMV-seronegative. The sample taken for sequencing was PBMCs. The DNA sequence reads TGCGCCAGCAGCTTGCTGGGGGGGCTCTACGAGCAGTACTTC. This gives the protein CASSLLGGLYEQYF.